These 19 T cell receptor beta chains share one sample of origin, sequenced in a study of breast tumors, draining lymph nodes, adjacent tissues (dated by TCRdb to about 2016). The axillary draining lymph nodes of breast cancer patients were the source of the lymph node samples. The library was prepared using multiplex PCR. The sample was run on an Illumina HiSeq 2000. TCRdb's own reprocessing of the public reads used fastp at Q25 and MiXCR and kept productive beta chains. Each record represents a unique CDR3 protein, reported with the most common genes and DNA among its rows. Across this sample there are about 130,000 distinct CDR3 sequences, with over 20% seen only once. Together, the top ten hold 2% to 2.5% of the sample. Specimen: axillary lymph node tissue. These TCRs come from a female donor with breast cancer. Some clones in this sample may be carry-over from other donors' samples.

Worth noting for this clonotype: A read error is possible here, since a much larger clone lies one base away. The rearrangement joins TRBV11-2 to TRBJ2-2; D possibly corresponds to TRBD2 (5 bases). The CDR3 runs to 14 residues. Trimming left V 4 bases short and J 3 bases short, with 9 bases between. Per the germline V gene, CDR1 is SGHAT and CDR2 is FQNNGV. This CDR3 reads CASSSRTHTGELFF. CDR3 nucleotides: TGTGCCAGCAGCTCCAGGACTCACACCGGGGAGCTGTTTTTT. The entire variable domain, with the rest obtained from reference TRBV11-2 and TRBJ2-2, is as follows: EAGVAQSPRYKIIEKRQSVAFWCNPISGHATLYWYQQILGQGPKLLIQFQNNGVVDDSQLPKDRFSAERLKGVDSTLKIQPAKLEDSAVYLCASSSRTHTGELFFGEGSRLTVL.

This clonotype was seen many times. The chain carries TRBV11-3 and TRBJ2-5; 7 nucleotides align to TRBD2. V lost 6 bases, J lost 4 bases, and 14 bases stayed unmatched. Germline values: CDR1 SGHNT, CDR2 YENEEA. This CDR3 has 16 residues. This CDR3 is CASRRPPGPGGETQYF. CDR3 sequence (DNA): TGTGCCAGCAGGAGACCCCCGGGACCGGGGGGAGAGACCCAGTACTTC.

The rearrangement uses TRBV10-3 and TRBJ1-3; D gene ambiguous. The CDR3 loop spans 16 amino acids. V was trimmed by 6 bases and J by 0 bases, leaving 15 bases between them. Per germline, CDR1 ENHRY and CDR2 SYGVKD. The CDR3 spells CAIRAGTTSSGNTIYF. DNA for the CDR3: TGTGCCATCAGGGCCGGAACCACAAGCTCTGGAAACACCATATATTTT.

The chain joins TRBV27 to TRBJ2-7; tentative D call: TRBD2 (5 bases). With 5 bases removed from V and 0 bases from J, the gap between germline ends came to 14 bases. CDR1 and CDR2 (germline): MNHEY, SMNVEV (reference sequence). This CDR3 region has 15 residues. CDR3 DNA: TGTGCCAGCAGTCTGGGTAGCGACACCTCCTACGAGCAGTACTTC. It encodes CASSLGSDTSYEQYF.

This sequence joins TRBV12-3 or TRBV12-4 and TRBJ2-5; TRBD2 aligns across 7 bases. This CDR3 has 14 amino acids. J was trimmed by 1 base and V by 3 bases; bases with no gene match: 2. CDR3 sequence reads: CASSLGGSQETQYF. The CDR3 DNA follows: TGTGCCAGCAGTTTGGGCGGGAGCCAAGAGACCCAGTACTTC.

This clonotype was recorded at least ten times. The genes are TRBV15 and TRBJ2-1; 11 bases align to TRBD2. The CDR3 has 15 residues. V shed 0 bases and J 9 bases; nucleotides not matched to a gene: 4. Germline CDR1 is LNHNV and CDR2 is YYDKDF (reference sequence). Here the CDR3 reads CATSRDSGGGIEQFF. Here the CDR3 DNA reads TGTGCCACCAGCAGAGATAGCGGGGGGGGGATTGAGCAGTTCTTC. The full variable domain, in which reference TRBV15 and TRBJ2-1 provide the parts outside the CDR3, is DAMVIQNPRYQVTQFGKPVTLSCSQTLNHNVMYWYQQKSSQAPKLLFHYYDKDFNNEADTPDNFQSRRPNTSFCFLDIRSPGLGDTAMYLCATSRDSGGGIEQFFGPGTRLTVL.

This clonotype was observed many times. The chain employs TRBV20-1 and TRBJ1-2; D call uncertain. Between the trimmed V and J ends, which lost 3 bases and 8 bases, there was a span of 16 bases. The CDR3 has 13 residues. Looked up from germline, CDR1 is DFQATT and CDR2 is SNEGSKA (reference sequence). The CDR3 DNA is TGCAGTGCTAGGTCTGGGAGCCACCCCGGCTACACCTTC. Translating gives CSARSGSHPGYTF.

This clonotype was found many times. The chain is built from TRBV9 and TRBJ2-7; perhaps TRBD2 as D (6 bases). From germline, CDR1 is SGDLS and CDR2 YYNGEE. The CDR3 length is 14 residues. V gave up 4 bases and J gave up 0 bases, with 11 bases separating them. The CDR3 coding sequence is TGTGCCAGCAGCCCCCTCGGGGGCTCCTACGAGCAGTACTTC. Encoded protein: CASSPLGGSYEQYF.

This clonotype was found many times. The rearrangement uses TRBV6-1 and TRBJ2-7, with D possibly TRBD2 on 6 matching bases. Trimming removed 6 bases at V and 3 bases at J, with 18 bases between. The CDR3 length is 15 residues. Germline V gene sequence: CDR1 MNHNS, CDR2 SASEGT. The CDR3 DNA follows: TGTGCCAGCAGGAACCTACCTGGGGGGTACTACGAGCAGTACTTC. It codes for CASRNLPGGYYEQYF.

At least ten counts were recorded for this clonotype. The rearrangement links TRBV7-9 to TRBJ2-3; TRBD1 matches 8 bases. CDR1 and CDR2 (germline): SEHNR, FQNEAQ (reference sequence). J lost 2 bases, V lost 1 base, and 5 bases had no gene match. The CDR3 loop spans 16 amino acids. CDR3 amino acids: CASSLGWDRLTDTQYF. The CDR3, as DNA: TGTGCCAGCAGCTTAGGGTGGGACAGGCTCACAGATACGCAGTATTTT.

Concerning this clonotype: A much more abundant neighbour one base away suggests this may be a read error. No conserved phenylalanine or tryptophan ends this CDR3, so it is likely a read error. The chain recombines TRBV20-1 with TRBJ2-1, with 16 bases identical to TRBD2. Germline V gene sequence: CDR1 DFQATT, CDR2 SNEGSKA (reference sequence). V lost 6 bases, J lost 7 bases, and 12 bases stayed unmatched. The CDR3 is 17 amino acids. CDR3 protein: CSATGLAGGPKGNEQFS. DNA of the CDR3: TGCAGTGCGACGGGACTAGCGGGAGGGCCAAAAGGGAATGAGCAGTTCTCC.

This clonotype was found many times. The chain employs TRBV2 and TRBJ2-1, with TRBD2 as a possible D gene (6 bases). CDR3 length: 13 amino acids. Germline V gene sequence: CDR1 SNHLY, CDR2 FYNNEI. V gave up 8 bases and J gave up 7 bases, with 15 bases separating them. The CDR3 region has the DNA TGTGCCAGCTTCAGGGACGGGAGTAATGAGCAGTTCTTC. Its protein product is CASFRDGSNEQFF.

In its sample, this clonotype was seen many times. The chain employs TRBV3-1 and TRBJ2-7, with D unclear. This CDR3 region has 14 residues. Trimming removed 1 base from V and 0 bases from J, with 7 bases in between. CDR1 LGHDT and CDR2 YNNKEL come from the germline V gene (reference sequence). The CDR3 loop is CASSQGKISYEQYF. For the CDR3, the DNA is TGTGCCAGCAGCCAAGGGAAAATCTCCTACGAGCAGTACTTC.

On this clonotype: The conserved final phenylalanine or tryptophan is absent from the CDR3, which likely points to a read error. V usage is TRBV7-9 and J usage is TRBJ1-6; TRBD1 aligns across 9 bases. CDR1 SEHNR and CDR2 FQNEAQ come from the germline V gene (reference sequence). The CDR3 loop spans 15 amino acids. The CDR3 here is CAGSLVTGGNSPLHL. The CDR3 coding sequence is TGTGCCGGCAGCTTAGTGACAGGGGGGAATTCACCCCTCCACCTT.

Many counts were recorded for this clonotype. The CDR3 DNA reads TGTGCCAGCAGCTTAGGGGACAGAGGGCAGTTCTTC. Its protein product is CASSLGDRGQFF. V and J are TRBV13 and TRBJ2-1; tentatively, D is TRBD1 (6 bases). The V and J ends lost 0 bases and 12 bases respectively, with 9 bases between them. The germline gives CDR1 PRHDT, CDR2 FYEKMQ (reference sequence). The CDR3 is 12 residues long.

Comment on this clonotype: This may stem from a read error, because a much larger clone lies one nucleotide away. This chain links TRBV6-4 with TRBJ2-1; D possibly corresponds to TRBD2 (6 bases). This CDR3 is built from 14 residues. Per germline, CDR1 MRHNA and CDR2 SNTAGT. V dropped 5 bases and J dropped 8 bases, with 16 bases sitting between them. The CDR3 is CASSPRAGGDEQFF. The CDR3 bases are TGTGCCAGCAGTCCCCGGGCCGGCGGGGATGAGCAGTTCTTC.

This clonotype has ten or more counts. This CDR3 reads CASSQGAGVSYNEQFF. CDR3 sequence (DNA): TGTGCCAGCAGCCAAGGAGCGGGAGTTTCTTACAATGAGCAGTTCTTC. V and J are TRBV4-2 and TRBJ2-1, with 8 bases matching TRBD2. In germline, CDR1 is LGHNA, CDR2 YNFKEQ. This CDR3 region has 16 residues. Unmatched junction bases numbered 6, after V lost 1 base and J lost 4 bases.

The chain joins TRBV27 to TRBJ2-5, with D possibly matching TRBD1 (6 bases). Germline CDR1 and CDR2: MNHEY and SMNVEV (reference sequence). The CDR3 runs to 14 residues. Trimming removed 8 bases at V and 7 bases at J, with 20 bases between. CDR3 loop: CASWGGGSRWTQYF. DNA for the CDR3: TGTGCCAGCTGGGGTGGGGGCTCTCGGTGGACCCAGTACTTC.

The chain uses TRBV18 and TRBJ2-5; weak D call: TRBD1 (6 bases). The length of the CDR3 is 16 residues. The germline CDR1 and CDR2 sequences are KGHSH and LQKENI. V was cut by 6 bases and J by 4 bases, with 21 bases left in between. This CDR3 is CASSPGRDKVLETQYF. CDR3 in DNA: TGTGCCAGCTCTCCCGGACGGGACAAGGTGTTAGAGACCCAGTACTTC.